A single sample gave rise to the 15 T cell receptor beta chains below, sequenced in a study of PD-1 blockade in classical Hodgkin lymphoma. Time point denoted: cycle 4 day 1 (C4D1), after 5 to 7 weeks of nivolumab. Relapse was seen in all patients after autologous stem cell transplantation, and brentuximab vedotin exposure was variable. The data were produced by immunoSEQ multiplex PCR, yet TCRdb's version contains in-frame clones alone and is incomplete. The sample consists of about 94,000 clones, under 95% of them appearing once. The sequenced sample was peripheral blood mononuclear cells (PBMCs), obtained before the fourth cycle of nivolumab. These TCRs come from a human donor with classical Hodgkin lymphoma.

The genes are TRBV28 and TRBJ2-2; D not resolved. V lost 8 bases and J lost 1, with 5 bases in between. Germline-derived CDR1 and CDR2 are MDHEN and SYDVKM. CDR3 size: 12 residues. CDR3: CASEKNTGELFF. In nucleotides, the CDR3 is TGTGCCAGCGAAAAGAACACCGGGGAGCTGTTTTTT. The entire variable domain, with the rest obtained from reference TRBV28 and TRBJ2-2, is as follows: DVKVTQSSRYLVKRTGEKVFLECVQDMDHENMFWYRQDPGLGLRLIYFSYDVKMKEKGDIPEGYSVSREKKERFSLILESASTNQTSMYLCASEKNTGELFFGEGSRLTVL.

This chain uses TRBV11-2 with TRBJ2-6, with TRBD1 as a possible D gene (6 bases). Trimming shortened V by 3 bases and J by 2 bases, and 14 bases separated the two germline ends. The germline gives CDR1 SGHAT, CDR2 FQNNGV. The CDR3 consists of 17 residues. CDR3 in DNA: TGTGCCAGCAGCTTGTTGCCAGGGGCTACTGGGGCCAACGTCCTGACTTTC. This encodes CASSLLPGATGANVLTF.

The chain joins TRBV5-1 to TRBJ2-5, with D perhaps TRBD1 or TRBD2 (5 bases each). Germline V lookup: CDR1 SGHRS, CDR2 YFSETQ. CDR3 size: 15 residues. The V end lost 3 bases, the J end lost 4 bases, and 16 bases lay between the germline ends. The CDR3 spells CASSWDPATGETQYF. For the CDR3, the DNA is TGCGCCAGCAGCTGGGACCCCGCCACCGGAGAGACCCAGTACTTC.

The chain joins TRBV7-9 to TRBJ1-2; D ambiguous. Trimming left V 6 bases short and J 6 bases short, with 17 bases between. CDR3 length: 14 residues. Germline CDR1 SEHNR, CDR2 FQNEAQ (reference sequence). CDR3 loop: CASRSITYLNGYTF. CDR3 nucleotide sequence: TGTGCCAGCAGGTCAATCACGTACCTAAATGGCTACACCTTC.

The chain is built from TRBV7-9 and TRBJ2-1, with a weak D call TRBD2 (5 bases). The CDR3 sequence is 16 residues long. Per the germline V gene, CDR1 is SEHNR and CDR2 is FQNEAQ (reference sequence). V was pared by 4 bases and J by 7 bases, with 20 bases between. CDR3 protein: CASSSPFGSVGNEQFF. The CDR3 region has the DNA TGTGCCAGCAGCTCCCCCTTTGGGAGCGTTGGGAATGAGCAGTTCTTC. The entire variable domain, with the rest obtained from reference TRBV7-9 and TRBJ2-1, is as follows: DTGVSQNPRHKITKRGQNVTFRCDPISEHNRLYWYRQTLGQGPEFLTYFQNEAQLEKSRLLSDRFSAERPKGSFSTLEIQRTEQGDSAMYLCASSSPFGSVGNEQFFGPGTRLTVL.

The rearrangement links TRBV6-1 to TRBJ1-2, with D perhaps matching TRBD1 (5 bases). The germline V gene has CDR1 MNHNS and CDR2 SASEGT. This CDR3 comprises 12 residues. Trimming removed 6 bases at V and 1 base at J, with 6 bases between. The CDR3 here is CASRTVNYGYTF. CDR3 in DNA: TGTGCCAGCAGGACAGTTAACTATGGCTACACCTTC.

The chain carries TRBV9 and TRBJ1-6, with D tentatively TRBD1 (6 bases). CDR3 size: 15 residues. From germline, CDR1 is SGDLS and CDR2 YYNGEE. With 3 bases removed from V and 6 bases from J, the gap between germline ends came to 13 bases. In nucleotides, the CDR3 is TGTGCCAGCAGCGCCCTACAGGGAAGTAATTCACCCCTCCACTTT. Translated: CASSALQGSNSPLHF.

This sequence joins TRBV28 and TRBJ1-1; D unclear. The CDR3 is 15 amino acids. Trimming removed 8 bases from V and 5 bases from J, with 21 bases in between. Germline V CDR1 and CDR2: MDHEN, SYDVKM. The CDR3 DNA reads TGTGCCAGCTCGGAGTTCCCACGGCGGACGACTGAAGCTTTCTTT. Translated: CASSEFPRRTTEAFF.

Here the CDR3 DNA reads TGTGCCAGCAGCCAAGGAGTTTTCGCAGATACGCAGTATTTT. Translating it yields CASSQGVFADTQYF. The rearrangement joins TRBV4-2 to TRBJ2-3; D unresolved. Trimming removed 1 base at V and 4 bases at J, with 9 bases between. This CDR3 spans 14 amino acids. The germline CDR1 and CDR2 sequences are LGHNA and YNFKEQ.

The genes are TRBV7-9 and TRBJ2-7; D remains unclear. Per germline, CDR1 SEHNR and CDR2 FQNEAQ (reference sequence). The length of the CDR3 is 13 residues. V was clipped by 4 bases and J by 2 bases, with 9 bases between them. CDR3 in DNA: TGTGCCAGCAGCTCTAAGGGTCCCTACGAGCAGTACTTC. This encodes CASSSKGPYEQYF.

V gene TRBV7-2 combines with J gene TRBJ2-7; 10 bases are a match to TRBD1. CDR3 length: 15 amino acids. The V segment lost 3 bases and the J segment 2 bases; nucleotides outside the gene matches: 4. Germline loops: CDR1 SGHTA, CDR2 FQGNSA. CDR3: CASSFRDRGTYEQYF. CDR3 nucleotide sequence: TGTGCCAGCAGCTTCCGGGACAGGGGTACCTACGAGCAGTACTTC.

The chain has TRBV21-1 and TRBJ2-7; the table's D call, TRBD2, was not checked against the DNA. TRBV21-1 is given as a pseudogene. CDR3 size: 16 residues. This CDR3 is CASSKESGPAGGEQYF. For the CDR3, the DNA is TGTGCCAGCAGCAAAGAGAGCGGGCCAGCCGGAGGCGAGCAGTACTTC.

The J gene is TRBJ2-7, the V gene TRBV15; 12 bases align to TRBD2. V lost 5 bases, J lost 6 bases, and 8 bases stayed unmatched. This CDR3 is 15 amino acids long. CDR1 LNHNV and CDR2 YYDKDF come from the germline V gene (reference sequence). The CDR3 loop reads CATSDRTSGKGEQYF. The CDR3 bases are TGTGCCACCAGCGACCGGACTAGCGGGAAAGGCGAGCAGTACTTC.

The chain employs TRBV19 and TRBJ2-1, with 7 bases identical to TRBD1. CDR1 is LNHDA, CDR2 SQIVND, per germline (reference sequence). The length of the CDR3 is 13 residues. The trim removed 4 bases at V and 7 bases at J, leaving 4 bases unmatched. The CDR3 DNA sequence: TGTGCCAGTAGTAGTTGGACAGGTAATGAGCAGTTCTTC. The encoded protein is CASSSWTGNEQFF.

The chain has TRBV25-1 and TRBJ2-1, with a tentative D call TRBD1 (5 bases). Trimming removed 4 bases at V and 1 base at J, with 8 bases between. Germline CDR1 and CDR2: MGHDK and SYGVNS. This CDR3 comprises 14 residues. The CDR3 DNA sequence: TGTGCCAGCAGTGCCAGGGTATCCTACAATGAGCAGTTCTTC. Translated, it gives CASSARVSYNEQFF.